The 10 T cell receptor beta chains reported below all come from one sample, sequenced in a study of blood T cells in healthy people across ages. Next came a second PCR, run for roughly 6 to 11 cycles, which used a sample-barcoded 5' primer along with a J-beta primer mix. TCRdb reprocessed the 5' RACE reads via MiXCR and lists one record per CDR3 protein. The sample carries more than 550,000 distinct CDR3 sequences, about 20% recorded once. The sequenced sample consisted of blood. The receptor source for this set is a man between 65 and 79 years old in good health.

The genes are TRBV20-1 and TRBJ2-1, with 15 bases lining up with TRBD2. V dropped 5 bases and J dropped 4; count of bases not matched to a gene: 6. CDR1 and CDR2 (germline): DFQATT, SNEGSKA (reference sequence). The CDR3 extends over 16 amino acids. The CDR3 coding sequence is TGCAGTGCTTCACCGGGACTAGCGGGGGGATACAATGAGCAGTTCTTC. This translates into CSASPGLAGGYNEQFF.

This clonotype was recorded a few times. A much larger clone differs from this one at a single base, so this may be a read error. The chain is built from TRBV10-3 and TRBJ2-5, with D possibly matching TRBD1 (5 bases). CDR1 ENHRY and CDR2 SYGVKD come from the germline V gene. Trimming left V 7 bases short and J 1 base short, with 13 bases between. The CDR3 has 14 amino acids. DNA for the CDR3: TGTGCCATCAACTCCCCAGGGATCCAAGAGACCCAGTACTTC. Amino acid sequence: CAINSPGIQETQYF.

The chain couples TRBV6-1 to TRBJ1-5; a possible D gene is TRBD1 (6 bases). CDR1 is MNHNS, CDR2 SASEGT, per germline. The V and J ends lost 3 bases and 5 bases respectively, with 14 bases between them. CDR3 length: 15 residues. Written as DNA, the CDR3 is TGTGCCAGCAGTGATTGGGGCAGGGGTGATCAGCCCCAGCATTTT. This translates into CASSDWGRGDQPQHF.

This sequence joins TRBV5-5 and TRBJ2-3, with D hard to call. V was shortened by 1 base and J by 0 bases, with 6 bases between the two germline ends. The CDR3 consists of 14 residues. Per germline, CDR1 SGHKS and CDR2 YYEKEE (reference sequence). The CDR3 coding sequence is TGTGCCAGCAGCTTGCCGACTAGCACAGATACGCAGTATTTT. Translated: CASSLPTSTDTQYF.

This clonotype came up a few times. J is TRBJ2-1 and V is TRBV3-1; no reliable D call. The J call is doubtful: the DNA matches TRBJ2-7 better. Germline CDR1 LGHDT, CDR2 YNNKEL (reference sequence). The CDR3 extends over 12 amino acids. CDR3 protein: CASSQVSREQYF. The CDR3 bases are TGTGCCAGCAGCCAAGTAAGTAGAGAGCAGTACTTC.

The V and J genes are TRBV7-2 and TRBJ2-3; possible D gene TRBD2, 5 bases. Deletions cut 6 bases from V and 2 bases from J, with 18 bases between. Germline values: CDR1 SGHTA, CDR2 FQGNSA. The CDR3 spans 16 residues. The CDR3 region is CASSSRGSSNTDTQYF. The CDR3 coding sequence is TGTGCCAGCAGTTCCCGAGGGTCCTCTAACACAGATACGCAGTATTTT.

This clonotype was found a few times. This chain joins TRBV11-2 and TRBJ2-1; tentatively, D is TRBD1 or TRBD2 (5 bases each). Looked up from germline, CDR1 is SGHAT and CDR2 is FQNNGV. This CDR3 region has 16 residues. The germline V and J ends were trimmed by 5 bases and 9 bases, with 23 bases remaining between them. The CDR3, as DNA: TGTGCCAGCAGCGGAGCCGGGACGCTTACCTCGGGTGAGCAGTTCTTC. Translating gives CASSGAGTLTSGEQFF.

This chain's CDR3 is CATTAGATSTDTQYF. The CDR3 nucleotides read TGTGCCACCACCGCAGGAGCGACTAGCACAGATACGCAGTATTTT. The chain combines TRBV24-1 with TRBJ2-3; no firm D call. V lost 8 bases to trimming and J lost 0 bases, with 14 bases between them. This CDR3 has 15 residues. Germline CDR1 reads KGHDR; CDR2 reads SFDVKD.

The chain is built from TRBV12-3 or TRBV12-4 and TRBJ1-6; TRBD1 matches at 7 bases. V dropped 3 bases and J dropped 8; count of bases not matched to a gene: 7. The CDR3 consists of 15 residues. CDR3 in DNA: TGTGCCAGCAGTTTCCGCGGGACAGCTGATTCACCCCTCCACTTT. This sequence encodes CASSFRGTADSPLHF.

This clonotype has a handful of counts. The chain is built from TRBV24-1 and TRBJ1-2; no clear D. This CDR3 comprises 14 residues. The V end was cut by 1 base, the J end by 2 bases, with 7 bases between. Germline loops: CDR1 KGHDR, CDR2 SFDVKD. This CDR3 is CATSDLNSNYGYTF. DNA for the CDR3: TGTGCCACCAGTGATTTAAACAGCAACTATGGCTACACCTTC.